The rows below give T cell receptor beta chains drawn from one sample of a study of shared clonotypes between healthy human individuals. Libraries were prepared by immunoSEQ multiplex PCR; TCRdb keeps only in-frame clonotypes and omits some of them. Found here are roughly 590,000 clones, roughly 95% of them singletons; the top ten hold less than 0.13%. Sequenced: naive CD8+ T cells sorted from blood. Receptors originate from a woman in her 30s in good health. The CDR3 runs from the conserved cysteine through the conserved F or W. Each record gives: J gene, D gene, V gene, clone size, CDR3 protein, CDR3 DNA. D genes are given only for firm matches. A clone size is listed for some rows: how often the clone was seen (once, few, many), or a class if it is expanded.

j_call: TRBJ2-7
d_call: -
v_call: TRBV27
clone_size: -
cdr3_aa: CASSLRPSTAYEQYF
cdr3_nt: TGTGCCAGCAGTTTACGCCCCTCCACCGCCTACGAGCAGTACTTC

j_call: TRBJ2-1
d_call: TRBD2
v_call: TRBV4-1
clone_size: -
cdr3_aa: CASSPIKGQAGVGEQFF
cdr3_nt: TGCGCCAGCAGCCCCATAAAAGGTCAAGCGGGAGTAGGTGAGCAGTTCTTC

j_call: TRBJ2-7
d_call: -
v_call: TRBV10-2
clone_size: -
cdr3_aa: CASSEQSYEQYF
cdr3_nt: TGCGCCAGCAGTGAGCAGTCCTACGAGCAGTACTTC

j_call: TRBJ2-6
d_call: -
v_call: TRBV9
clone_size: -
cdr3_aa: CASSVGISGANVLTF
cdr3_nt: TGTGCCAGCAGCGTAGGCATCTCTGGGGCCAACGTCCTGACTTTC

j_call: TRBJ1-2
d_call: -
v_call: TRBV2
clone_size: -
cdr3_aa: CASSMGGGNYGYTF
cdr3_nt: TGTGCCAGCTCAATGGGAGGGGGGAACTATGGCTACACCTTC

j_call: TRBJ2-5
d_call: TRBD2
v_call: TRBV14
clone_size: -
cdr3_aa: CASSQERGRAQTQYF
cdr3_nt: TGTGCCAGCAGCCAAGAGCGCGGGAGGGCCCAGACCCAGTACTTC

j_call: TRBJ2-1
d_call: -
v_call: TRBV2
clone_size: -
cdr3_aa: CASSEIVSSYNEQFF
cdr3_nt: TGTGCCAGCAGTGAAATCGTTAGCTCCTACAATGAGCAGTTCTTC

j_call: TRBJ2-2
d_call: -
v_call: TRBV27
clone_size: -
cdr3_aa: CASSTRTRRTGELFF
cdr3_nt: TGTGCCAGCAGTACCCGGACGAGGAGAACCGGGGAGCTGTTTTTT

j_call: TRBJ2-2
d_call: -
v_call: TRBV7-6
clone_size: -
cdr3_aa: CASSLDRKLNRELFF
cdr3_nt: TGTGCCAGCAGCTTAGATCGCAAACTAAACCGGGAGCTGTTTTTT

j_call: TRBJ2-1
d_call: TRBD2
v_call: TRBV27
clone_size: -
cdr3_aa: CASSLSGGPFVEQFF
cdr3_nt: TGTGCCAGCAGTTTATCGGGAGGGCCATTCGTTGAGCAGTTCTTC

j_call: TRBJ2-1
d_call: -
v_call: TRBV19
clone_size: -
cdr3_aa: CASSTPLDLGHNEQFF
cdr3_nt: TGTGCCAGTAGTACCCCTTTAGATCTCGGGCACAATGAGCAGTTCTTC

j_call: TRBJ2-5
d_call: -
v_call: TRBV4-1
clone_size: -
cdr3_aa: CASSQTGQETQYF
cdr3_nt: TGCGCCAGCAGCCAGACAGGACAAGAGACCCAGTACTTC

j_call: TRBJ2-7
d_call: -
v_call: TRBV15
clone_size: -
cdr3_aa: CATSRDRVGAAGRYEQYF
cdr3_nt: TGTGCCACCAGCAGAGATAGGGTAGGAGCGGCGGGACGCTACGAGCAGTACTTC

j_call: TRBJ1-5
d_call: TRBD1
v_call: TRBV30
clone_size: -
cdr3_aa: CAWRGPGQGILGPSNQPQHF
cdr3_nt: TGTGCCTGGAGGGGCCCGGGACAGGGGATCCTCGGGCCTAGCAATCAGCCCCAGCATTTT

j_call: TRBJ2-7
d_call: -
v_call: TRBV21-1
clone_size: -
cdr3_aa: CASSFDGGPTYEQYF
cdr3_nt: TGTGCCAGCAGCTTTGATGGCGGGCCAACCTACGAGCAGTACTTC

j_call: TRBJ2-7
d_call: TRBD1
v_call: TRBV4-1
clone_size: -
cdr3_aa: CASSQRWTGESYEQYF
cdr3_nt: TGCGCCAGCAGCCAAAGGTGGACAGGAGAATCCTACGAGCAGTACTTC

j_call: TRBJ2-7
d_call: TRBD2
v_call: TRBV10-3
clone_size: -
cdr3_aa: CAISPGTIYSYEQYF
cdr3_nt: TGTGCCATCAGCCCTGGGACTATCTACTCCTACGAGCAGTACTTC

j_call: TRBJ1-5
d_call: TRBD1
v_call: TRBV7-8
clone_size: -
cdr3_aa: CASSLARGGREPQHF
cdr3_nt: TGTGCCAGCAGCTTAGCGCGAGGGGGCAGGGAGCCCCAGCATTTT

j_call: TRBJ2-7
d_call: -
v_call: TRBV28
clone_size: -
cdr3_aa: CASSLAPTYEQYF
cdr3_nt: TGTGCCAGCAGTTTAGCGCCTACCTACGAGCAGTACTTC

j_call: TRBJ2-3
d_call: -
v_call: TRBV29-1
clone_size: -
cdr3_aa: CSLTRRGDIPDTQYF
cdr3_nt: TGCAGCTTAACCAGAAGGGGCGATATCCCAGATACGCAGTATTTT

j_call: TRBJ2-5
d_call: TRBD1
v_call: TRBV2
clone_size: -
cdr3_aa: CASTQTGERRETQYF
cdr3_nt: TGTGCCAGCACTCAAACAGGGGAGCGCAGGGAGACCCAGTACTTC

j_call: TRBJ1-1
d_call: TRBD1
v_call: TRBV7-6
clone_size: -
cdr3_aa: CASSLGTRQGLDTEAFF
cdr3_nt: TGTGCCAGCAGCTTAGGAACAAGACAGGGATTGGACACTGAAGCTTTCTTT

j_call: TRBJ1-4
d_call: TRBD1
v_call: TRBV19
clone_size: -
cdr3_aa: CASSWGAGTGSEKLFF
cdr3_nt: TGTGCCAGTAGCTGGGGCGCCGGGACAGGTAGTGAAAAACTGTTTTTT

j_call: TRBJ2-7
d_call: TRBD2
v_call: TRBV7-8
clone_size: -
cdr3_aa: CASSPGTSGSLGHEQYF
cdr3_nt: TGTGCCAGCAGCCCTGGGACTAGCGGGAGTTTGGGTCACGAGCAGTACTTC

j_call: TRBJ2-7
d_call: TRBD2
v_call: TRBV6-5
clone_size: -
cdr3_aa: CASRPIAGGPYEQYF
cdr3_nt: TGTGCCAGCAGGCCTATAGCGGGAGGGCCCTACGAGCAGTACTTC

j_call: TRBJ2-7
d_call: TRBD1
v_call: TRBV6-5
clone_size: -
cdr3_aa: CASRLRRDRLYEQYF
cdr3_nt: TGTGCCAGCAGACTACGCCGGGACAGGTTATACGAGCAGTACTTC

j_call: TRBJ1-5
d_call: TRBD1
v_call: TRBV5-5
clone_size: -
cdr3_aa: CASSEYGDRVAQPQHF
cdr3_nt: TGTGCCAGCAGCGAGTATGGGGACAGGGTTGCTCAGCCCCAGCATTTT

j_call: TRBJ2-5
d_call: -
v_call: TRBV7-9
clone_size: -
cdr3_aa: CASSLSYAEGETQYF
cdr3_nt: TGTGCCAGCAGCTTAAGTTATGCGGAGGGGGAGACCCAGTACTTC

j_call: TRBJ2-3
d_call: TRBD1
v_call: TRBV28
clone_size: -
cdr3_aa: CATLSVIPGQGVGGTDTQYF
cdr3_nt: TGTGCCACCCTTTCCGTTATCCCGGGACAGGGGGTGGGAGGCACAGATACGCAGTATTTT

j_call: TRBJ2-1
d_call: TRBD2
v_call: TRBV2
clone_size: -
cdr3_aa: CASSEAGLAGVNEQFF
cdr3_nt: TGTGCCAGCAGTGAAGCGGGACTAGCGGGGGTCAATGAGCAGTTCTTC

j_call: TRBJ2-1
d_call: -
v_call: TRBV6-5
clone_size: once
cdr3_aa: CASSYVRAGEQFF
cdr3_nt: TGTGCCAGCAGTTACGTCAGGGCAGGTGAGCAGTTCTTC

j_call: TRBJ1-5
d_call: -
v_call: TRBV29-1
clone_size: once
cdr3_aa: CSVVTLDGNQPQHF
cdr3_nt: TGCAGCGTTGTGACGTTGGATGGCAATCAGCCCCAGCATTTT

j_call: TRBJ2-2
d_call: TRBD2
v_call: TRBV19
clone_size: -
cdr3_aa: CASSLTGTSGMRGELFF
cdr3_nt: TGTGCCAGTAGTCTCACCGGGACTAGCGGGATGCGGGGGGAGCTGTTTTTT

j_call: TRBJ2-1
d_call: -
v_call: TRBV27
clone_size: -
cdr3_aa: CAIMSPGPSGYEFF
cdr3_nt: TGTGCCATTATGAGCCCGGGGCCGAGCGGGTATGAGTTCTTC

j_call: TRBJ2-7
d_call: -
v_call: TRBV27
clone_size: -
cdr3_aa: CASSRADGYEQYF
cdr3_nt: TGTGCCAGCTCCCGAGCGGACGGTTACGAGCAGTACTTC

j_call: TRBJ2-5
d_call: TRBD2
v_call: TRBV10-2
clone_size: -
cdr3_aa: CASSVSGGYTYQETQYF
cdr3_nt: TGCGCCAGCAGTGTTAGCGGGGGTTATACGTACCAAGAGACCCAGTACTTC

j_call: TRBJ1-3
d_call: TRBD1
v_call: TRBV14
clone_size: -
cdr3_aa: CASSQGQGAFFGNTIYF
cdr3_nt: TGTGCCAGCAGCCAAGGACAGGGGGCGTTCTTCGGAAACACCATATATTTT

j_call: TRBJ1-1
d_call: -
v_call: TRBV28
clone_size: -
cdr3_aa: CASSFGRMNTEAFF
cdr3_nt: TGTGCCAGCAGTTTTGGGCGGATGAACACTGAAGCTTTCTTT

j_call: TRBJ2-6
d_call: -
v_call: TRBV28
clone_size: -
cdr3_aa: CASSPEGVSGANVLTF
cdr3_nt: TGTGCCAGCAGTCCTGAGGGGGTCTCTGGGGCCAACGTCCTGACTTTC

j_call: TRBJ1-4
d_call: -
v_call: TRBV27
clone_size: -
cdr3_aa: CASSSTDTNEKLFF
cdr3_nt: TGTGCCAGCAGTTCTACGGATACTAATGAAAAACTGTTTTTT

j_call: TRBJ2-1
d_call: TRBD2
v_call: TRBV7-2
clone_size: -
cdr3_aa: CASSKGLAGVESYNEQFF
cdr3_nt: TGTGCCAGCAGCAAGGGACTAGCGGGAGTGGAGTCTTACAATGAGCAGTTCTTC

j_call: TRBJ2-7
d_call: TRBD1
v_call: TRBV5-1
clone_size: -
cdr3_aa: CASSSGTGLSEQYF
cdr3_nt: TGCGCCAGCAGCTCCGGGACAGGGCTGAGCGAGCAGTACTTC

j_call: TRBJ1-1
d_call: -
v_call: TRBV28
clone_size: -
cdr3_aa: CASSSGLGTEAFF
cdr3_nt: TGTGCCAGCAGTTCGGGACTTGGGACTGAAGCTTTCTTT

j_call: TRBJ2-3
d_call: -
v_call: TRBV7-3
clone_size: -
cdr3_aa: CASSSASGSTDTQYF
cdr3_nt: TGTGCCAGCAGCTCCGCTTCTGGAAGCACAGATACGCAGTATTTT

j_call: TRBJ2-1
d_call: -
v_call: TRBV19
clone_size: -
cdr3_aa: CASSIDYNEQFF
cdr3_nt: TGTGCCAGTAGTATCGACTACAATGAGCAGTTCTTC

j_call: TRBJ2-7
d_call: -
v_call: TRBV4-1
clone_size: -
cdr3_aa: CASSFEVSHSYEQYF
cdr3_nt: TGCGCCAGCAGCTTCGAGGTGTCCCACTCTTACGAGCAGTACTTC

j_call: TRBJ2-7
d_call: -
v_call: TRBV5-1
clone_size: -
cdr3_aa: CASSLDRGPLYEQYF
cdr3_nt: TGCGCCAGCAGCTTGGACCGGGGTCCTCTCTACGAGCAGTACTTC

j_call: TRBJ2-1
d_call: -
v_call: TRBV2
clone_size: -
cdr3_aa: CASNIGTVSYNEQFF
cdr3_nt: TGTGCCAGCAATATAGGGACGGTCTCCTACAATGAGCAGTTCTTC